This entry is about one T cell receptor beta chain. Per the study methods: Reference gene primer amplification gave nucleated cell count estimates. Data came from immunoSEQ multiplex PCR; TCRdb stores just in-frame clones and leaves some out. That table gives V, J and clone size, and the DNA gave D and trimming. The repertoire holds 25,000 to 40,000 clones, with around 90% as singletons. The CDR3 extends over 12 amino acids. V dropped 3 bases and J dropped 0 bases, with 2 bases sitting between them. Germline V gene sequence: CDR1 SGHDT, CDR2 YYEEEE. The source of the sample is a study of blood T cell repertoires in COVID-19. About the research overall: Collection of acute and convalescent COVID-19 samples took place in the United States, Italy and Spain.

Sequenced sample: peripheral blood. The source is a man aged 65-85 years with active COVID-19. V gene TRBV5-6 combines with J gene TRBJ2-3; D gene uncertain. This chain's CDR3 is CASSSSTDTQYF. CDR3 nucleotides: TGTGCCAGCAGCTCAAGCACAGATACGCAGTATTTT.